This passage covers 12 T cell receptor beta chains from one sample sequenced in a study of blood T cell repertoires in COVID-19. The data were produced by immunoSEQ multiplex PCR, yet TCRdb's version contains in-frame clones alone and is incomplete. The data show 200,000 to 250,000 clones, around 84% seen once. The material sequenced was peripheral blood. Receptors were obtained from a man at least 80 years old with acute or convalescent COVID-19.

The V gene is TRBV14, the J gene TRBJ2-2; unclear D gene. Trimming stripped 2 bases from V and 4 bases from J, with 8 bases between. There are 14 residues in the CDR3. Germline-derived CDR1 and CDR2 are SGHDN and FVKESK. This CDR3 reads CASSQYVRTGELFF. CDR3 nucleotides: TGTGCCAGCAGCCAATACGTGCGCACCGGGGAGCTGTTTTTT.

The CDR3 nucleotides read TGTGCCAGTAGTGTGATACGGACTAGCGGGAGAGGGACGAACACCGGGGAGCTGTTTTTT. Its protein is CASSVIRTSGRGTNTGELFF. The chain has TRBV19 and TRBJ2-2, with TRBD2 matching over 13 bases. This CDR3 is built from 20 residues. V was pared by 5 bases and J by 0 bases, with 12 bases of the junction left unmatched. CDR1 LNHDA and CDR2 SQIVND come from the germline V gene (reference sequence).

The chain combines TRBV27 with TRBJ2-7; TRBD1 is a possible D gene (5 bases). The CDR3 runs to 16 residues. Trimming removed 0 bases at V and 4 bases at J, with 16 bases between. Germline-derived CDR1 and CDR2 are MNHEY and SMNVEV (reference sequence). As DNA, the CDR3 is TGTGCCAGCAGTTTATCGCGGACAACCCCGCCTTACGAGCAGTACTTC. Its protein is CASSLSRTTPPYEQYF.

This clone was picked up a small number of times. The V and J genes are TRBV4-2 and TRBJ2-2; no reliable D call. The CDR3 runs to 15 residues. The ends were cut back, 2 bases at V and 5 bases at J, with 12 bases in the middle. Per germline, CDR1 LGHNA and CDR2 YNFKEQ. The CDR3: CASSQSLPRTGELFF. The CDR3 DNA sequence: TGTGCCAGCAGCCAATCACTGCCGAGAACCGGGGAGCTGTTTTTT.

This CDR3 reads CASVVAGGRNNEQFF. The CDR3 DNA reads TGTGCCAGCGTCGTAGCGGGAGGGAGAAACAATGAGCAGTTCTTC. V is TRBV5-4 and J is TRBJ2-1; 11 positions match TRBD2. Per the germline V gene, CDR1 is SGHNT and CDR2 is YYREEE (reference sequence). The CDR3 has 15 residues. V was pared by 7 bases and J by 5 bases, with 8 bases of the junction left unmatched.

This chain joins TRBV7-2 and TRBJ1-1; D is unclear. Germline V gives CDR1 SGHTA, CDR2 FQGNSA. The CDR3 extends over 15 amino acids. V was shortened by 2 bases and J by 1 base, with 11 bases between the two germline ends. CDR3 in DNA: TGTGCCAGCAGCTTATATGCCGAGGGGAACACTGAAGCTTTCTTT. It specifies CASSLYAEGNTEAFF.

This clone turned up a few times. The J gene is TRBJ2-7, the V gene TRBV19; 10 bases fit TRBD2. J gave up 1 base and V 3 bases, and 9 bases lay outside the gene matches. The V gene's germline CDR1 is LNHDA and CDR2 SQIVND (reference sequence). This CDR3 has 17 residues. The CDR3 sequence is CASSMEPGLARSYEQYF. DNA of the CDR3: TGTGCCAGTAGTATGGAACCGGGACTAGCGAGATCCTACGAGCAGTACTTC.

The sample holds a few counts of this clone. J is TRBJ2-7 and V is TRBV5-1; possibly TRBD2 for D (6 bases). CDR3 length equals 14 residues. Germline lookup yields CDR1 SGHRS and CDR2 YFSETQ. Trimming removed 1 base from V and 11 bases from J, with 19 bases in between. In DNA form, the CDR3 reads TGCGCCAGCAGCTTGCCGGGAGTCCTCTCCGGGGAGTACTTC. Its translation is CASSLPGVLSGEYF.

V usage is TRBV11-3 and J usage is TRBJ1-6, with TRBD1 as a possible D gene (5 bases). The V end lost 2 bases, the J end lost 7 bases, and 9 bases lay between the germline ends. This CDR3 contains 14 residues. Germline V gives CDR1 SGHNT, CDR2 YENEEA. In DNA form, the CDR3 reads TGTGCCAGCAGCTTACCCGACAGAAATTCACCCCTCCACTTT. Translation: CASSLPDRNSPLHF.

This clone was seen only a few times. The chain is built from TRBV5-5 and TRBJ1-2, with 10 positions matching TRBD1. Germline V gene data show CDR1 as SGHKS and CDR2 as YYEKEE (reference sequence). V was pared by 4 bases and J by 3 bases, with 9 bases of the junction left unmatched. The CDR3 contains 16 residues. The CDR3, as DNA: TGTGCCAGCAGCCCCGGACAGGGGGGGGGAGACTATGGCTACACCTTC. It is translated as CASSPGQGGGDYGYTF.

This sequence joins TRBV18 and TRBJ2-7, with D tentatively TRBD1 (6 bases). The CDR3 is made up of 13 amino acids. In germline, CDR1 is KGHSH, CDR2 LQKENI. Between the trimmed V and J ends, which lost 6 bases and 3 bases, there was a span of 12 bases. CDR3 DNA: TGTGCCAGCTCCCTTGGACAGCACTACGAGCAGTACTTC. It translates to CASSLGQHYEQYF.

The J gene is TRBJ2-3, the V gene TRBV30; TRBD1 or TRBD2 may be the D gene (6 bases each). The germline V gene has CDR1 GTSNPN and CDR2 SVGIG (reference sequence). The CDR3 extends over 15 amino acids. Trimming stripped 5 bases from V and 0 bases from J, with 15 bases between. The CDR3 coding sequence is TGTGCCTGGGGGGGGCTAGCGAGAAGCACAGATACGCAGTATTTT. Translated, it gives CAWGGLARSTDTQYF.